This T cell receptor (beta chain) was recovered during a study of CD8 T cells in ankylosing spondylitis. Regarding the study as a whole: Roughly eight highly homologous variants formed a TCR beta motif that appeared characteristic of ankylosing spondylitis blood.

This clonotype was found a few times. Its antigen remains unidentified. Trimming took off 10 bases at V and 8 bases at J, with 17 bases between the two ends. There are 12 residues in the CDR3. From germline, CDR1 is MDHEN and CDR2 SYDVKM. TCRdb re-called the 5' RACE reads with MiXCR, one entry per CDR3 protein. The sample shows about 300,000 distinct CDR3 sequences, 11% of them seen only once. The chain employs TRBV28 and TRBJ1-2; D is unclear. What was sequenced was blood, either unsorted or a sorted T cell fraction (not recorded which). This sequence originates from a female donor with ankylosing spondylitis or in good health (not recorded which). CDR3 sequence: CATEVRTGGYTF. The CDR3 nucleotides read TGTGCCACCGAAGTAAGGACGGGCGGCTACACCTTC.